The rows below give T cell receptor beta chains drawn from one sample of a study of blood T cells in healthy people across ages. TCRdb processed the 5' RACE reads anew with MiXCR; each CDR3 protein has one entry. The table has 1.4 million or so distinct CDR3 sequences, 35% to 45% seen once. Sequencing input: blood. These receptors originate from a woman between 18 and 29 years old in good health. Each CDR3 is given with its conserved first and last residue. D genes are given only for firm matches. Clone size, where shown, is once, few, many, or a class for clones that have expanded.

cdr3_nt: TGTGCCAGCAGTTCCCCCAGCCGAAAACCTACTAGAGCGGGAAATGTCGAGCAGTACTTC; cdr3_aa: CASSSPSRKPTRAGNVEQYF; v_call: TRBV11-1; j_call: TRBJ2-7; d_call: TRBD2; clone_size: few
cdr3_nt: TGCAGTGCTAGACGGGGACTAGCCAAGAATGAGCAGTACTTC; cdr3_aa: CSARRGLAKNEQYF; v_call: TRBV20-1; j_call: TRBJ2-5; d_call: TRBD2; clone_size: -
cdr3_nt: TGCGCCAGCAGGGACAGGGTAAACATTCAGTACTTC; cdr3_aa: CASRDRVNIQYF; v_call: TRBV10-2; j_call: TRBJ2-4; d_call: TRBD1; clone_size: many
cdr3_nt: TGCAGTGCTAGGGTATCAGGATCCCCCAGCTTCTACACCTTC; cdr3_aa: CSARVSGSPSFYTF; v_call: TRBV20-1; j_call: TRBJ1-2; d_call: -; clone_size: -
cdr3_nt: TGCAGTGCTCCGGACAGGGGTTTTGTTACTGAAAAACTGTTTTTT; cdr3_aa: CSAPDRGFVTEKLFF; v_call: TRBV20-1; j_call: TRBJ1-4; d_call: TRBD1; clone_size: once
cdr3_nt: TGTGCCAGCAGTGTCCGGGACAGCTGGTCTGGGGCCAACGTCCTGACTTTC; cdr3_aa: CASSVRDSWSGANVLTF; v_call: TRBV6-1; j_call: TRBJ2-6; d_call: TRBD1; clone_size: few
cdr3_nt: TGCAGTGCCCAAGGACAGCTAAATCAGCCCCAGCATTTT; cdr3_aa: CSAQGQLNQPQHF; v_call: TRBV20-1; j_call: TRBJ1-5; d_call: -; clone_size: -
cdr3_nt: TGTGCCACAGGACCCGGCGGGGCTTTCTTT; cdr3_aa: CATGPGGAFF; v_call: TRBV2; j_call: TRBJ1-1; d_call: -; clone_size: -
cdr3_nt: TGCGTCAGCAGCCCCGGGGAGAACACCGGGGAGCTGTTTTTT; cdr3_aa: CVSSPGENTGELFF; v_call: TRBV4-3; j_call: TRBJ2-2; d_call: -; clone_size: -
cdr3_nt: TGTGCCAGCAGCCACCCTATAACAGATACGCAGTATTTT; cdr3_aa: CASSHPITDTQYF; v_call: TRBV3-1; j_call: TRBJ2-3; d_call: -; clone_size: once
cdr3_nt: TGCAGTGGAACCCGGAGCGGGAGTCGCACAGATACGCAGTATTTT; cdr3_aa: CSGTRSGSRTDTQYF; v_call: TRBV20-1; j_call: TRBJ2-3; d_call: TRBD2; clone_size: -
cdr3_nt: TGCGCCAGCAGCCACGGCAGGGGACAATCCTACAATGAGCAGTTCTTC; cdr3_aa: CASSHGRGQSYNEQFF; v_call: TRBV4-3; j_call: TRBJ2-1; d_call: -; clone_size: few
cdr3_nt: TGCAGTGCTGGGCCGGGACAGGGCTCCTACGAGCAGTACTTC; cdr3_aa: CSAGPGQGSYEQYF; v_call: TRBV20-1; j_call: TRBJ2-7; d_call: TRBD1; clone_size: once
cdr3_nt: TGTGCCAGCAGTGGGGGCAGAAATCAGCCCCAGCATTTT; cdr3_aa: CASSGGRNQPQHF; v_call: TRBV2; j_call: TRBJ1-5; d_call: -; clone_size: -